Shown below are 12 T cell receptor beta chains from a single sample sequenced in a study of shared clonotypes between healthy human individuals. Profiling relied on immunoSEQ multiplex PCR, and the TCRdb table lists in-frame clones only, not all of them. The table includes approximately 740,000 clones, around 72% detected once. The sequenced sample was memory CD4+ T cells sorted from blood. The subset denotes: CD45RA-negative fraction. The receptor set was obtained from a woman in her 30s in good health.

This sequence joins TRBV11-2 and TRBJ2-1; 10 positions match TRBD1. The CDR3 has 13 amino acids. In germline, CDR1 is SGHAT, CDR2 FQNNGV. V was pared by 5 bases and J by 9 bases, with 4 bases of the junction left unmatched. CDR3 coding DNA: TGTGCCAGCAGCATGGACAGGGGGACTGAGCAGTTCTTC. Its translation is CASSMDRGTEQFF.

This chain links TRBV15 with TRBJ2-1; no clear D. This CDR3 is 12 amino acids long. Germline CDR1 LNHNV, CDR2 YYDKDF (reference sequence). Between the trimmed V and J ends, which lost 0 bases and 10 bases, there was a span of 7 bases. CDR3 protein: CATSRDWQEQFF. The CDR3 bases are TGTGCCACCAGCAGAGATTGGCAAGAGCAGTTCTTC.

V is TRBV2 and J is TRBJ2-1; D is uncertain. CDR3 length: 16 amino acids. The germline V and J ends were trimmed by 0 bases and 8 bases, with 17 bases remaining between them. The V gene's germline CDR1 is SNHLY and CDR2 FYNNEI. Here the CDR3 DNA reads TGTGCCAGCAGTGAAGCGTCCCAGGTCAGTGTCGATGAGCAGTTCTTC. Translation gives CASSEASQVSVDEQFF.

A few counts support this clone. V and J are TRBV5-1 and TRBJ1-2; TRBD1 aligns across 9 bases. V shed 7 bases, J shed 2 bases, and the junction held 15 bases outside the gene matches. The CDR3 runs to 17 residues. Germline V CDR1 and CDR2: SGHRS, YFSETQ. CDR3 residues: CASRSGGTGLWNYGYTF. CDR3 in DNA: TGCGCCAGCCGCTCGGGCGGGACAGGGCTTTGGAACTATGGCTACACCTTC.

V and J are TRBV19 and TRBJ1-5; 8 bases map to TRBD1. The CDR3 length is 15 residues. Trimming at V came to 6 bases and at J to 8 bases, leaving 12 bases not matched to a gene. Germline values: CDR1 LNHDA, CDR2 SQIVND (reference sequence). CDR3 region: CASRSNRGLMEPQHF. CDR3 DNA: TGTGCCAGTAGATCAAACAGGGGGTTGATGGAGCCCCAGCATTTT.

The chain is built from TRBV11-3 and TRBJ2-5; 15 nucleotides match TRBD2. The CDR3 totals 16 residues. The J segment lost 2 bases and the V segment lost 5 bases, leaving 3 bases of the junction unmatched. Germline CDR1 is SGHNT and CDR2 is YENEEA. The CDR3 loop is CASSTGTSGGQETQYF. CDR3 sequence (DNA): TGTGCCAGCAGCACCGGGACTAGCGGGGGGCAAGAGACCCAGTACTTC.

The chain combines TRBV7-9 with TRBJ1-2; D is ambiguous. The V and J ends lost 1 base and 4 bases respectively, with 19 bases between them. Germline-derived CDR1 and CDR2 are SEHNR and FQNEAQ (reference sequence). The CDR3 is 17 amino acids. The CDR3 region has the DNA TGTGCCAGCAGCTTAGATGTCTGGGTCCAGGATCCCTATGGCTACACCTTC. Its protein product is CASSLDVWVQDPYGYTF.

The chain recombines TRBV15 with TRBJ2-2; 7 bases fit TRBD1. The CDR3 extends over 17 amino acids. V gave up 3 bases and J gave up 0 bases; unmatched junction bases: 7. Germline V gene lookup returns CDR1 LNHNV and CDR2 YYDKDF (reference sequence). The CDR3 reads CATSRKRDSANTGELFF. CDR3 in DNA: TGTGCCACCAGCAGGAAGAGGGACAGCGCGAACACCGGGGAGCTGTTTTTT.

About this clone: A junction boundary mismatches the germline segment, possibly from a read error. This chain connects TRBV6-1 to TRBJ2-4; maybe TRBD2 (6 bases). The CDR3 totals 10 residues. CDR1 and CDR2 (germline): MNHNS, SASEGT. The CDR3 spells CASSDGSPNF. The CDR3 DNA follows: TGTGCCAGCAGTGACGGGAGTCCAAACTTC.

The table lists this clone with a count of one. The V call is TRBV7-2, the J call TRBJ2-1, with D perhaps TRBD2 (6 bases). The CDR3 sequence is 14 residues long. Between the trimmed V and J ends, which lost 4 bases and 2 bases, there was a span of 9 bases. Germline V gives CDR1 SGHTA, CDR2 FQGNSA. CDR3 region: CASSWGDPYNEQFF. The CDR3 DNA reads as TGTGCCAGCAGCTGGGGGGACCCCTACAATGAGCAGTTCTTC.

The chain carries TRBV5-1 and TRBJ2-2, with D maybe TRBD1 (5 bases). V was pared by 0 bases and J by 3 bases, with 15 bases between. The CDR3 consists of 17 residues. Germline loops: CDR1 SGHRS, CDR2 YFSETQ. CDR3 sequence: CASSLVSGIGDTGELFF. CDR3 DNA: TGCGCCAGCAGCTTGGTCTCCGGCATAGGGGACACCGGGGAGCTGTTTTTT. The full variable domain, in which reference TRBV5-1 and TRBJ2-2 provide the parts outside the CDR3, is KAGVTQTPRYLIKTRGQQVTLSCSPISGHRSVSWYQQTPGQGLQFLFEYFSETQRNKGNFPGRFSGRQFSNSRSEMNVSTLELGDSALYLCASSLVSGIGDTGELFFGEGSRLTVL.

CDR3 nucleotides: TGTGCCAGCAGGCGGGAGCGGACAGATACGCAGTATTTT. It translates to CASRRERTDTQYF. The chain uses TRBV2 and TRBJ2-3; 7 nucleotides line up with TRBD2. Per germline, CDR1 SNHLY and CDR2 FYNNEI. Unmatched junction bases numbered 3, after V lost 6 bases and J lost 3 bases. The CDR3 has 13 residues. Drawing the rest from reference TRBV2 and TRBJ2-3, the complete variable domain is EPEVTQTPSHQVTQMGQEVILRCVPISNHLYFYWYRQILGQKVEFLVSFYNNEISEKSEIFDDQFSVERPDGSNFTLKIRSTKLEDSAMYFCASRRERTDTQYFGPGTRLTVL.